This record covers a single T cell receptor beta chain. Its antigen remains unidentified. The record originates from a study of cytotoxic CD8 clonotypes in ibrutinib-treated CLL. Study overall: Responses: some 25 partial, 2 complete; after median roughly 68 months, about 15 stayed remitted, approximately twelve progressed. Study-level findings and limits: Clonality, elevated at ibrutinib response, dropped back toward baseline at progression.

Sequenced by immunoSEQ multiplex PCR; TCRdb stores in-frame clones only, minus some. The data show approximately 60,000 clones, roughly 50% seen once. Frozen-stored PBMCs produced approximately 2 micrograms of genomic DNA for TCR beta libraries. This sequence originates from a human donor with chronic lymphocytic leukemia. The starting material was PBMCs, obtained after 24 months of ibrutinib treatment.

The CDR3 region is CASSYPTGLSGEQFF. Here the CDR3 DNA reads TGCGCCAGCAGCTACCCGACAGGGCTTAGTGGTGAGCAGTTCTTC. The rearrangement uses TRBV4-1 and TRBJ2-1, with TRBD1 identical over 7 bases. The germline V gene has CDR1 MGHRA and CDR2 YSYEKL. The CDR3 has 15 amino acids. After removal of 5 bases from V and 9 bases from J, the junction contained 13 bases not matched to a gene.